A selection of T cell receptor beta chains follows, all from one sample in a study of early T cells in non-severe SARS-CoV-2 infection. Each CDR3 protein is one row after TCRdb ran MiXCR on the 5' RACE reads. The table includes roughly 100,000 distinct CDR3 sequences, approximately 15% detected once. Sequenced: whole blood. All receptors derive from an adult who was a healthcare worker with PCR-confirmed SARS-CoV-2 infection or an uninfected control (not recorded which). CDR3s include the opening cysteine and the closing phenylalanine or tryptophan. The D gene is left open where the match is weak. Clone size is stated in some rows and not others, as once, few, many or a class when expanded.

many | TRBJ2-2 | . | TRBV6-1 | TGTGCCAGCAGGCCAGGGGCCGGGGAGCTGTTTTTT | CASRPGAGELFF
. | TRBJ2-3 | TRBD2 | TRBV5-6 | TGTGCCAGCAGCGTATTAGCGGGGGGGCCGCCAGATACGCAGTATTTT | CASSVLAGGPPDTQYF
. | TRBJ1-1 | TRBD1 | TRBV5-6 | TGTGCCAGCAGCAAGACCACAGGGGGCCGCATTACTGAAGCTTTCTTT | CASSKTTGGRITEAFF
many | TRBJ2-3 | . | TRBV6-1 | TGTGCCAGCAGTGTACAACAAAACACAGATACGCAGTATTTT | CASSVQQNTDTQYF
many | TRBJ1-5 | TRBD1 | TRBV7-6 | TGTGCCAGCAGCCCCGTAAGGGGGCAAGGAAGTCAGCCCCAGCATTTT | CASSPVRGQGSQPQHF
. | TRBJ1-2 | . | TRBV29-1 | TGCAGCTACGGGGGGGCTTTCAACTATGGCTACACCTTC | CSYGGAFNYGYTF
few | TRBJ2-7 | TRBD2 | TRBV6-6 | TGTGCCAGCAGTTACGACGCGGGAGCCTACGAGCAGTACTTC | CASSYDAGAYEQYF
. | TRBJ1-1 | TRBD1 | TRBV28 | TGTGCCAGCAGTTCGACAAGGACAGGGCTGAACACTGAAGCTTTCTTT | CASSSTRTGLNTEAFF
few | TRBJ1-1 | . | TRBV10-3 | TGTGCCATCAGCAAGGGGATCGACGCTTTCTTT | CAISKGIDAFF
many | TRBJ2-3 | TRBD2 | TRBV27 | TGTGCCAGCAGTTTATCCCTAGCGGGGGCGCGAGATACGCAGTATTTT | CASSLSLAGARDTQYF
few | TRBJ1-1 | TRBD1 | TRBV27 | TGTGCCAGCGCCGACAGGGGGTTATTTATTGAAGCTTTCTTT | CASADRGLFIEAFF
. | TRBJ2-1 | . | TRBV7-8 | TGTGCCAGCAGCCCCTTCGACGATTTGGAGCAGTTCTTC | CASSPFDDLEQFF
once | TRBJ2-5 | TRBD2 | TRBV7-2 | TGTGCCAGCAGCCCGGGACTAGCTGGGGAGACCCAGTACTTC | CASSPGLAGETQYF
few | TRBJ1-2 | TRBD1 | TRBV5-1 | TGCGCCAGCAGCTCTGTCCAGGGGGCGAATGGCTACACCTTC | CASSSVQGANGYTF
. | TRBJ1-1 | . | TRBV20-1 | TGCAGTGCTAGAGACCGGAAGAACACTGAAGCTTTCTTT | CSARDRKNTEAFF
many | TRBJ1-2 | . | TRBV29-1 | TGCAGCGTTGTGACCGAGTATGGCTACACCTTC | CSVVTEYGYTF